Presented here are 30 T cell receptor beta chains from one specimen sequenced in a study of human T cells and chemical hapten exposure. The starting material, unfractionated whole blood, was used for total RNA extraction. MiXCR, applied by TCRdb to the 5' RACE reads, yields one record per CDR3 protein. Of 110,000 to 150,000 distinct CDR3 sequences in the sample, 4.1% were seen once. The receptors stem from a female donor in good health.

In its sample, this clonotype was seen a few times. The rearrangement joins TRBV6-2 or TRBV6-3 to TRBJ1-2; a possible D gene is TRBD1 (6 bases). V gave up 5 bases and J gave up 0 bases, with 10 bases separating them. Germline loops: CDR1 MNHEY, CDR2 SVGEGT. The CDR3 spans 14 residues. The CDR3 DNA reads TGTGCCAGCAGTGACCGGACAGCTAACTATGGCTACACCTTC. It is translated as CASSDRTANYGYTF.

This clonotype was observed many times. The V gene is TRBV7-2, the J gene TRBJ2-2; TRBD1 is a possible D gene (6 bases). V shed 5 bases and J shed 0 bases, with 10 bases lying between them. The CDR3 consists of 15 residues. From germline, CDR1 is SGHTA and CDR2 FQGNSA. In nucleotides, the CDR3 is TGTGCCAGCAGCCTTGGGACAACGAACACCGGGGAGCTGTTTTTT. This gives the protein CASSLGTTNTGELFF.

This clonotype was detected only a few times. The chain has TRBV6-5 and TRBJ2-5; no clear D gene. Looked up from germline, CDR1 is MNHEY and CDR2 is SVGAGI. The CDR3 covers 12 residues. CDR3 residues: CVSTGCQETQYF. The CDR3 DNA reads TGTGTCTCGACCGGGTGTCAAGAGACCCAGTACTTC.

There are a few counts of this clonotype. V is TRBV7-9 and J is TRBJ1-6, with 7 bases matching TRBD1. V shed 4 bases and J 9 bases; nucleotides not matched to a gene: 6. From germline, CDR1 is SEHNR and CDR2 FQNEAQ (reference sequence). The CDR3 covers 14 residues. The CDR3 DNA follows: TGTGCCAGCAGCTGGGACAGTTGTTCTTCACCCCTCCACTTT. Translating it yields CASSWDSCSSPLHF.

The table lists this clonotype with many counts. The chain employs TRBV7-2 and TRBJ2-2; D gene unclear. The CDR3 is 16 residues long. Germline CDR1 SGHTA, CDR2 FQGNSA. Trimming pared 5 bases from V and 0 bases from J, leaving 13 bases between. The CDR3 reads CASSQFSLANTGELFF. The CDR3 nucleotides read TGTGCCAGCAGCCAGTTCAGCTTAGCGAACACCGGGGAGCTGTTTTTT.

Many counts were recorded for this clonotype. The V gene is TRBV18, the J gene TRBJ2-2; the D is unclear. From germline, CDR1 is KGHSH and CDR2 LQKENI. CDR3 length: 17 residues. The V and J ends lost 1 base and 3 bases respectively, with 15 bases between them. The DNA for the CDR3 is TGTGCCAGCTCACCACGTATAGTACGAGGTCACACCGGGGAGCTGTTTTTT. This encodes CASSPRIVRGHTGELFF.

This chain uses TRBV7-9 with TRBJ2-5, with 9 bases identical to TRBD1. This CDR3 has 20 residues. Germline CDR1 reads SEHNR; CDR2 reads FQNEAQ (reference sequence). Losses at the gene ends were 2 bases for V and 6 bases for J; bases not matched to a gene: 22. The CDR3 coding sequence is TGTGCCAGCAGCTTAAGACGTCTCGGGGATTCGGGACAGGGTGGACAGACCCAGTACTTC. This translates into CASSLRRLGDSGQGGQTQYF. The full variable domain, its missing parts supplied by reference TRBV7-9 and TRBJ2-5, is DTGVSQNPRHKITKRGQNVTFRCDPISEHNRLYWYRQTLGQGPEFLTYFQNEAQLEKSRLLSDRFSAERPKGSFSTLEIQRTEQGDSAMYLCASSLRRLGDSGQGGQTQYFGPGTRLLVL.

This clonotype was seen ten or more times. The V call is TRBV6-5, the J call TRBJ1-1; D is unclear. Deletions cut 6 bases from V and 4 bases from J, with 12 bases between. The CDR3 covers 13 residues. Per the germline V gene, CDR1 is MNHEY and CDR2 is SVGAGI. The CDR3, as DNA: TGTGCCAGCAGGAAACCGGAGTTCACTGAAGCTTTCTTT. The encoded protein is CASRKPEFTEAFF.

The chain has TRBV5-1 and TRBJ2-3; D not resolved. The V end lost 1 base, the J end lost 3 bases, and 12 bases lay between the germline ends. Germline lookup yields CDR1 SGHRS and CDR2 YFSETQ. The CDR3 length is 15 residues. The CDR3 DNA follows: TGCGCCAGCAGCTTGTCTGATATTTGGACAGATACGCAGTATTTT. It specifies CASSLSDIWTDTQYF.

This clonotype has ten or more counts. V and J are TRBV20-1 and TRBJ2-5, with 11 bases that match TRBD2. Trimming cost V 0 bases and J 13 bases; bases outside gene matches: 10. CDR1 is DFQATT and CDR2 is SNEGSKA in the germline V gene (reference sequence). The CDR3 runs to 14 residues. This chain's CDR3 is CSARDRRLAGIPYF. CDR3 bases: TGCAGTGCTAGAGATAGAAGACTAGCGGGGATTCCGTACTTC.

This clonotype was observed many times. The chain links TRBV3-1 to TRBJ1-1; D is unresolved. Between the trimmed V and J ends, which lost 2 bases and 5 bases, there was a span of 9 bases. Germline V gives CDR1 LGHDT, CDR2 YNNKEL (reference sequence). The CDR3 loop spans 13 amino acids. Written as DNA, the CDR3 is TGTGCCAGCAGCCAAACCCGAAGAACTGAAGCTTTCTTT. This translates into CASSQTRRTEAFF.

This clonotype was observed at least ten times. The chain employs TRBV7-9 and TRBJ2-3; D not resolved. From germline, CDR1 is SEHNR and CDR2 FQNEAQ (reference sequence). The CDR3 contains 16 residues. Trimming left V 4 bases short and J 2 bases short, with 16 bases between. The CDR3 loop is CASSSRLDGVTDTQYF. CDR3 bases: TGTGCCAGCAGCTCCCGCTTGGACGGAGTCACAGATACGCAGTATTTT.

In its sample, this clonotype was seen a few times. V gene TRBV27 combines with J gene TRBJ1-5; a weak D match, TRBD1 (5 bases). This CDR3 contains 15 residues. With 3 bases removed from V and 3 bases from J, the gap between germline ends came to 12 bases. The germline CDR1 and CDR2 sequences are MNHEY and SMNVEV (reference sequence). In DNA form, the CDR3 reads TGTGCCAGCAGTTTTATCCCGGGGCCCAATCAGCCCCAGCATTTT. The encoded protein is CASSFIPGPNQPQHF.

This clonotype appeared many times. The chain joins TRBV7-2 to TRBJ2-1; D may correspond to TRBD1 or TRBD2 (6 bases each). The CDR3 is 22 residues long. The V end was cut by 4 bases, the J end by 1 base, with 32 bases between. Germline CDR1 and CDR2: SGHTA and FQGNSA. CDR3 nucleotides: TGTGCCAGCAGCTCGATAATTGGGCAGCCTATAGTTAGGGGGGAATCCTACAATGAGCAGTTCTTC. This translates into CASSSIIGQPIVRGESYNEQFF.

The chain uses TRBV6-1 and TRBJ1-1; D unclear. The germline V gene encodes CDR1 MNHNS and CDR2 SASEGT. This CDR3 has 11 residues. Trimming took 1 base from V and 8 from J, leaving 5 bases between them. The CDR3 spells CASSEELEAFF. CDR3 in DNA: TGTGCCAGCAGTGAAGAATTGGAAGCTTTCTTT.

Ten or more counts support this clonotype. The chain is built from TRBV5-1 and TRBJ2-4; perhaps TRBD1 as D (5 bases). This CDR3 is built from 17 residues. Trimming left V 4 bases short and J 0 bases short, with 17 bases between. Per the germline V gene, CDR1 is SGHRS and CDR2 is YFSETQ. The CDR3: CASSGDSRAIAKNIQYF. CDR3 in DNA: TGCGCCAGCAGCGGTGACAGCCGCGCGATAGCCAAAAACATTCAGTACTTC.

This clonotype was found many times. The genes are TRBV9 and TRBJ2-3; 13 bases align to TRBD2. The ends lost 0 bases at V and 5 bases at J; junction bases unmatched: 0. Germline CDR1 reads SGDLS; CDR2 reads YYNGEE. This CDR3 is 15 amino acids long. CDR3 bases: TGTGCCAGCAGCGTAGGACTAGCGGGGGGAGATACGCAGTATTTT. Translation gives CASSVGLAGGDTQYF.

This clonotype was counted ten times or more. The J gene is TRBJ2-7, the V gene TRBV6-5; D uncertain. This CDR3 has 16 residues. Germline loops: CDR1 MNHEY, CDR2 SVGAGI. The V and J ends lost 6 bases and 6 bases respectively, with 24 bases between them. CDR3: CASSLQVGSSLSEQYF. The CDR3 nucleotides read TGTGCCAGCAGCCTACAAGTGGGTTCTTCCCTCTCCGAGCAGTACTTC.

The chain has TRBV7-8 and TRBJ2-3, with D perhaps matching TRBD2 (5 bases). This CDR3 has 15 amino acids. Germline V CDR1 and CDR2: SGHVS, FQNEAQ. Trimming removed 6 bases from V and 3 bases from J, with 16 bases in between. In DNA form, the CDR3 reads TGTGCCAGCAGACCGTTGCGTCGGGGAACAGATACGCAGTATTTT. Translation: CASRPLRRGTDTQYF.

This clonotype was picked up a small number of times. CDR3 loop: CASSLASSGGNTEAFF. The DNA of the CDR3 is TGCGCCAGCAGCTTGGCGTCTTCAGGGGGGAACACTGAAGCTTTCTTT. This chain uses TRBV5-1 with TRBJ1-1; 7 bases map to TRBD1. The CDR3 sequence is 16 residues long. The germline CDR1 and CDR2 sequences are SGHRS and YFSETQ. Trimming removed 0 bases from V and 1 base from J; junction bases left unmatched: 6.

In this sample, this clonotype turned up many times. The CDR3 DNA is TGTGCCAGCAGTCCCTGGCGGGGGGGCCGGCACAATGAGCAGTTCTTC. This gives the protein CASSPWRGGRHNEQFF. V usage is TRBV6-1 and J usage is TRBJ2-1, with 9 bases aligning to TRBD2. The junction had 10 bases not matched to a gene; V was cut back by 5 bases and J by 5 bases. There are 16 residues in the CDR3. Looked up from germline, CDR1 is MNHNS and CDR2 is SASEGT.

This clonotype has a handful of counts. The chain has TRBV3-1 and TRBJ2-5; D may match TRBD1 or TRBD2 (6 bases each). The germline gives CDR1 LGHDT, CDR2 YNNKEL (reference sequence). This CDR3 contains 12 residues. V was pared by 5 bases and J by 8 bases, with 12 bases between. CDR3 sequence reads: CASSVPGGTQYF. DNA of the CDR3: TGTGCCAGCAGCGTCCCCGGGGGCACCCAGTACTTC.

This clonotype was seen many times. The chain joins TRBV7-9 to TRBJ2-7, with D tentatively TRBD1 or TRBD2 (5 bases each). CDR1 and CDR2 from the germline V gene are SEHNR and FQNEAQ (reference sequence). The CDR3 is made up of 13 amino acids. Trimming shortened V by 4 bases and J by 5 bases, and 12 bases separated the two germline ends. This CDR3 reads CASSSRGPDEQYF. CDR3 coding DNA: TGTGCCAGCAGCTCGAGGGGTCCAGACGAGCAGTACTTC.

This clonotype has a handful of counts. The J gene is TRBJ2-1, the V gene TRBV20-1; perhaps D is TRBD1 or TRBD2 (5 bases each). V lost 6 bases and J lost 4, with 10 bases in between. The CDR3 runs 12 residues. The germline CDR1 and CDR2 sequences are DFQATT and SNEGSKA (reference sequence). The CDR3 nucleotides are TGCAGTGCCACGGGACGATACAATGAGCAGTTCTTC. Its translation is CSATGRYNEQFF.

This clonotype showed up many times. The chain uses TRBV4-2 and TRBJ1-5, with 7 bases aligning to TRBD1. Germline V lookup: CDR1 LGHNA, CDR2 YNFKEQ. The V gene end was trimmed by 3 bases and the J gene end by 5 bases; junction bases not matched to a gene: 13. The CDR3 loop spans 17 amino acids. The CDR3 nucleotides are TGTGCCAGCAGCCAGGTGAAACAGGGGCTTTTGGATCAGCCCCAGCATTTT. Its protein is CASSQVKQGLLDQPQHF.

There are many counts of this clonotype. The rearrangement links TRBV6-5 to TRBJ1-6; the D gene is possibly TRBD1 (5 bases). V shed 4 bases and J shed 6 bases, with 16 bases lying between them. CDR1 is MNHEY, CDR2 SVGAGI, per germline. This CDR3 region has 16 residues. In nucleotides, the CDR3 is TGTGCCAGCAGTTCTCGGGGACCCCGGTTTAATTCACCCCTCCACTTT. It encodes CASSSRGPRFNSPLHF.

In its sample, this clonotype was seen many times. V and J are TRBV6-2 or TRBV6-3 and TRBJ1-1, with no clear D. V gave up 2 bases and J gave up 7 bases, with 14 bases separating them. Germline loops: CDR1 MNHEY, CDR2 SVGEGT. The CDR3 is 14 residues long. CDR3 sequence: CASSYEGPRYEAFF. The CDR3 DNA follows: TGTGCCAGCAGTTACGAGGGCCCAAGGTATGAAGCTTTCTTT.

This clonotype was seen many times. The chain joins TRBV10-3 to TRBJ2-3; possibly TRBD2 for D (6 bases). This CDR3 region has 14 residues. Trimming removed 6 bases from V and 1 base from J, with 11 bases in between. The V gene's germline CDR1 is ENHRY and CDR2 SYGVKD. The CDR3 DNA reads TGTGCCATCAGGGGTAGCGGCCGCACAGATACGCAGTATTTT. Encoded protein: CAIRGSGRTDTQYF.

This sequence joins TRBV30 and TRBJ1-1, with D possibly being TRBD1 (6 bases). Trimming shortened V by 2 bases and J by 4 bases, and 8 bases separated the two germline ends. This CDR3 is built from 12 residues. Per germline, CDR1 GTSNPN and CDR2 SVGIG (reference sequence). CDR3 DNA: TGTGCCTGGAGTAGGGGGGGCACTGAAGCTTTCTTT. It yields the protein CAWSRGGTEAFF. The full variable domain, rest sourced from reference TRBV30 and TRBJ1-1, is SQTIHQWPATLVQPVGSPLSLECTVEGTSNPNLYWYRQAAGRGLQLLFYSVGIGQISSEVPQNLSASRPQDRQFILSSKKLLLSDSGFYLCAWSRGGTEAFFGQGTRLTVV.

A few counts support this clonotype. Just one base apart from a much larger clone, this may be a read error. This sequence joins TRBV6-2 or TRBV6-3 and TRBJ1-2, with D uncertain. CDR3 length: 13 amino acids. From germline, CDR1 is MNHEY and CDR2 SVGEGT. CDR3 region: CASISDENYGDTF. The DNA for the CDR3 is TGTGCCAGCATTTCGGACGAGAACTATGGCGACACCTTC.